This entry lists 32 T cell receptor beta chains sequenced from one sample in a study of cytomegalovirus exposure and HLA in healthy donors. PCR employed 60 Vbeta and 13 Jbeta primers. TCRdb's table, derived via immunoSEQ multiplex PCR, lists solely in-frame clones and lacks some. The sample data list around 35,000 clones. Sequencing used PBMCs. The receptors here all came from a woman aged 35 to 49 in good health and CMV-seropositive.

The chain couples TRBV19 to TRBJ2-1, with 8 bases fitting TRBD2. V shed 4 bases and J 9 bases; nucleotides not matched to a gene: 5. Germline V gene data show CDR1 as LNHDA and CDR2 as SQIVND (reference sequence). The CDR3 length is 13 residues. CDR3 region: CASSTGLVVEQFF. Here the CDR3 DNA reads TGTGCCAGTAGTACGGGACTAGTTGTTGAGCAGTTCTTC. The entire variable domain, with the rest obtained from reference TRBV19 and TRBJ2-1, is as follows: DGGITQSPKYLFRKEGQNVTLSCEQNLNHDAMYWYRQDPGQGLRLIYYSQIVNDFQKGDIAEGYSVSREKKESFPLTVTSAQKNPTAFYLCASSTGLVVEQFFGPGTRLTVL.

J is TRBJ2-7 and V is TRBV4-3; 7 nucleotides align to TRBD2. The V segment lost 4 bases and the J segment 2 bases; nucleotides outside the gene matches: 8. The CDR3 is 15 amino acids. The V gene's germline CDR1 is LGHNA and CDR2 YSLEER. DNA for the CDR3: TGCGCCAGCAGCCCATCCGGGGGGTCGACCTACGAGCAGTACTTC. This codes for CASSPSGGSTYEQYF.

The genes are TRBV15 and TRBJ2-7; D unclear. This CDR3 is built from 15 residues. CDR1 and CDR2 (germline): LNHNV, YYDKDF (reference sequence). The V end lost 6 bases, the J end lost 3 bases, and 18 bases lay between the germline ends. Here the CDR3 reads CATRNQASQNYEQYF. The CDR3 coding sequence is TGTGCCACCAGAAATCAGGCGAGTCAGAACTACGAGCAGTACTTC.

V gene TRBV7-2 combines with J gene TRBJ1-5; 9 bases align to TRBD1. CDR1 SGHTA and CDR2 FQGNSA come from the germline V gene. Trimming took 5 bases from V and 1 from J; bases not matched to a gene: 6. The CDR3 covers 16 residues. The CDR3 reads CASSGPGTGSNQPQHF. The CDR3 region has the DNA TGTGCCAGCAGCGGACCCGGGACAGGGAGCAATCAGCCCCAGCATTTT.

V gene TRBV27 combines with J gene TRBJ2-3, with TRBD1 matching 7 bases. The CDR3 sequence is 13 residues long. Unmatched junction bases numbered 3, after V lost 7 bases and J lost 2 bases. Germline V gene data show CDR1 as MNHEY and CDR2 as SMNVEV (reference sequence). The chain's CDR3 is CASKTGSTDTQYF. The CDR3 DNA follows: TGTGCCAGCAAGACAGGGTCCACAGATACGCAGTATTTT.

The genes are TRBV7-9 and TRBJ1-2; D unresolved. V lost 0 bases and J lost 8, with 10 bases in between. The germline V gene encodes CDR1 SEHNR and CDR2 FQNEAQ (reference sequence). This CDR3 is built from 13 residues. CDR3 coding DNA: TGTGCCAGCAGCTTAGCGTCGGCGGGGGGCTACACCTTC. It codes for CASSLASAGGYTF.

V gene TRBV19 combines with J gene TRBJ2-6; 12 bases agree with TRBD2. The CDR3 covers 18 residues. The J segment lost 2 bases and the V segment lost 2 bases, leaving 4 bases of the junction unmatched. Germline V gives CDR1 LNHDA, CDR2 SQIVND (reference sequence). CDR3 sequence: CASSITSGRITGANVLTF. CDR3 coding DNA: TGTGCCAGTAGTATAACTAGCGGGAGGATCACTGGGGCCAACGTCCTGACTTTC.

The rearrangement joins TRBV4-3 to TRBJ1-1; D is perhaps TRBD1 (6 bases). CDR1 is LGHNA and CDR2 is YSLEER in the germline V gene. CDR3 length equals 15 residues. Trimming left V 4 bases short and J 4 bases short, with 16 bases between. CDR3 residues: CASSPRARGSTEAFF. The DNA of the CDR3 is TGCGCCAGCAGCCCTAGAGCGAGGGGGAGCACTGAAGCTTTCTTT.

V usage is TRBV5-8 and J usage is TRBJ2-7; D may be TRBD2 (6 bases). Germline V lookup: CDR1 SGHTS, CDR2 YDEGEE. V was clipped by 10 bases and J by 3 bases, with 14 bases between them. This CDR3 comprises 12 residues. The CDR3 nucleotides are TGTGCCGGGGCCCTGGGGGGCTACGAGCAGTACTTC. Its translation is CAGALGGYEQYF.

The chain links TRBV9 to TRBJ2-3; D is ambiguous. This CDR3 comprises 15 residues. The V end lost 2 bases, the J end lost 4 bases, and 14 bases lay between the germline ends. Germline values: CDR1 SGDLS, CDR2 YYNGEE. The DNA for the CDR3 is TGTGCCAGCAGCGTTGCCTCTGCTAGAGCAGATACGCAGTATTTT. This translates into CASSVASARADTQYF.

The CDR3 protein is CASSPTATSGTDTQYF. CDR3 coding DNA: TGTGCCAGCAGCCCAACGGCCACTAGCGGCACAGATACGCAGTATTTT. The chain joins TRBV5-4 to TRBJ2-3, with 7 bases matching TRBD2. V lost 4 bases and J lost 1; bases outside the gene matches: 9. Germline lookup yields CDR1 SGHNT and CDR2 YYREEE (reference sequence). The CDR3 totals 16 residues.

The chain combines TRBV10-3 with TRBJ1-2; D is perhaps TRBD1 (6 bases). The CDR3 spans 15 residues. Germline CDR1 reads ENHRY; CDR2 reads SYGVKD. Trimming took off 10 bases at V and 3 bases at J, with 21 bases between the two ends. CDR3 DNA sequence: TGTGCCAACAGAGAACCGGGGGGGGCAGACTATGGCTACACCTTC. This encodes CANREPGGADYGYTF.

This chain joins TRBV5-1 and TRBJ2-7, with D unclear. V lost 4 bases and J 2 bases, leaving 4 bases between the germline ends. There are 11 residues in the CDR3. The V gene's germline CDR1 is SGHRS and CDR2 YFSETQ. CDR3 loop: CASSPPYEQYF. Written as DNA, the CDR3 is TGCGCCAGCAGCCCTCCCTACGAGCAGTACTTC.

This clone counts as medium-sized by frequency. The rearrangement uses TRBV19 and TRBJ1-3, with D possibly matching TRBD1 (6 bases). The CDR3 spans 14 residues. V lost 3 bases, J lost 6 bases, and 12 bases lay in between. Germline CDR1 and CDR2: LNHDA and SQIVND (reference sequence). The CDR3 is CASSITQGTNTIYF. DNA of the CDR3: TGTGCCAGTAGTATCACTCAGGGGACAAACACCATATATTTT.

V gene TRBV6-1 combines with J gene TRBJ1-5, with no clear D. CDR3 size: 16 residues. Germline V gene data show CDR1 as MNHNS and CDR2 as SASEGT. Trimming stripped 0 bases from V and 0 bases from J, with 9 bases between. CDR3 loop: CASSEAWSGSNQPQHF. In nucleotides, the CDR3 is TGTGCCAGCAGTGAAGCCTGGAGTGGTAGCAATCAGCCCCAGCATTTT.

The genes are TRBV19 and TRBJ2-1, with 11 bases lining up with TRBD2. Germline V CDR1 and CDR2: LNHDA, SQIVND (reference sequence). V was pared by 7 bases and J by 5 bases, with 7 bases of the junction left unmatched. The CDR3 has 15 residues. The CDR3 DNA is TGTGCCAGTACAATAGGGACTAGCGGAAACAATGAGCAGTTCTTC. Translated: CASTIGTSGNNEQFF.

The CDR3 nucleotides are TGCGCCAGCAGCCAAGATCAGTGGGGCAGGATCTGGGACAGGACTAATGAAAAACTGTTTTTT. Translation: CASSQDQWGRIWDRTNEKLFF. The chain carries TRBV4-1 and TRBJ1-4, with TRBD1 matching over 8 bases. Per germline, CDR1 MGHRA and CDR2 YSYEKL. V gave up 0 bases and J gave up 2 bases; unmatched junction bases: 17. The CDR3 has 21 amino acids.

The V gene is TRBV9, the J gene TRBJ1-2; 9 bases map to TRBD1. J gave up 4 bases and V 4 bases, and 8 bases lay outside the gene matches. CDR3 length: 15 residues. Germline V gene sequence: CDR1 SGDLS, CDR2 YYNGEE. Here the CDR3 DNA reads TGTGCCAGCAGCACGACAGGGGGGTCCCTCTATGGCTACACCTTC. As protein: CASSTTGGSLYGYTF.

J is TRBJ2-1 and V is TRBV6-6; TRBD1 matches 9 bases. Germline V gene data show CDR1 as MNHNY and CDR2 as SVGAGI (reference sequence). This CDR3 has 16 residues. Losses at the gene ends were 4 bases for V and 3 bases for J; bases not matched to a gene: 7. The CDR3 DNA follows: TGTGCCAGCAGTTCGACGACAGGGGGAAACTACAATGAGCAGTTCTTC. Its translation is CASSSTTGGNYNEQFF.

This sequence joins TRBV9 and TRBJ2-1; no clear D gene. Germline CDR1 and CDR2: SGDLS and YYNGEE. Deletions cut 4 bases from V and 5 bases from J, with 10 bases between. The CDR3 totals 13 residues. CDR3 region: CASSNVGDNEQFF. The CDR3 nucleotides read TGTGCCAGCAGCAACGTAGGAGACAATGAGCAGTTCTTC.

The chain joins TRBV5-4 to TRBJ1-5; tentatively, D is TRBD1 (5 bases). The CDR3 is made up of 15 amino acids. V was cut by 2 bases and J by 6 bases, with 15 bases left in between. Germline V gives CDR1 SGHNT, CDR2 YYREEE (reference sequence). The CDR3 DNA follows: TGTGCCAGCAGCTTTCTTCAGGGATCGTCTCAGCCCCAGCATTTT. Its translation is CASSFLQGSSQPQHF.

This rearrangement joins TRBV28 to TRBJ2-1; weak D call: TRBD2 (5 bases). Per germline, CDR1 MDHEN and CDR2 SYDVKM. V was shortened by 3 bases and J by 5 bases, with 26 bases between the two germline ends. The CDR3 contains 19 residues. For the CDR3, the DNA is TGTGCCAGCAGTTTTTTATTGGGCCATGGACTCGGCCTCCACAATGAGCAGTTCTTC. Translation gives CASSFLLGHGLGLHNEQFF.

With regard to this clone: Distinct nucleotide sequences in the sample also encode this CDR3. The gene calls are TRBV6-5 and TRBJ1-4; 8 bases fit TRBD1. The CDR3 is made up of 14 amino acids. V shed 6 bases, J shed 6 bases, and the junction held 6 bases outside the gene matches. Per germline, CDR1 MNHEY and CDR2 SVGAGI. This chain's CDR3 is CASRGTGFYEKLFF. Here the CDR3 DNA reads TGTGCCAGCAGGGGGACAGGATTCTATGAAAAACTGTTTTTT.

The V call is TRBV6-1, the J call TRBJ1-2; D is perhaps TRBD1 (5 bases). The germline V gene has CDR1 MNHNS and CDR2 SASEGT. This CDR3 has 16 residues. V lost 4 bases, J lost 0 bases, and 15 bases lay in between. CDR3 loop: CASSALVTATNYGYTF. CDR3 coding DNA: TGTGCCAGCAGTGCCCTCGTGACAGCTACTAACTATGGCTACACCTTC.

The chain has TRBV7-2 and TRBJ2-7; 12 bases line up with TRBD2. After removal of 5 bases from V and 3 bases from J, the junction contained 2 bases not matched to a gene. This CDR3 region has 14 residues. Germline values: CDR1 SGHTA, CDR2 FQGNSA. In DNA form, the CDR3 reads TGTGCCAGCAGCCCGACTAGCGGGAGCTACGAGCAGTACTTC. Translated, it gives CASSPTSGSYEQYF.

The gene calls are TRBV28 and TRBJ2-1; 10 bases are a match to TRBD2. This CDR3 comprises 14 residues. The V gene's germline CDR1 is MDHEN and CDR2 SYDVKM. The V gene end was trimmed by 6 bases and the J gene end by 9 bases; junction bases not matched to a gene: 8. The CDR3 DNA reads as TGTGCCAGCAGACCTCTAGCGGGAGCAGGTGAGCAGTTCTTC. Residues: CASRPLAGAGEQFF.

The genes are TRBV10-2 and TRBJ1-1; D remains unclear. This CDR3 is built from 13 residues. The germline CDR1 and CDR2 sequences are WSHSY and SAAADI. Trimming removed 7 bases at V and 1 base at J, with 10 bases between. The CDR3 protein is CASMGRSNTEAFF. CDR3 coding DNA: TGCGCCAGCATGGGCAGATCGAACACTGAAGCTTTCTTT.

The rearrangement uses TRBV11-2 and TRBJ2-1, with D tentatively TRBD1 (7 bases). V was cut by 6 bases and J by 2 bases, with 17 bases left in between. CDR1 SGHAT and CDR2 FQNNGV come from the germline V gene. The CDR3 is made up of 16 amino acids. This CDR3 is CASSFWQGGTYNEQFF. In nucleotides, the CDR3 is TGTGCCAGCAGTTTTTGGCAGGGGGGTACCTACAATGAGCAGTTCTTC.

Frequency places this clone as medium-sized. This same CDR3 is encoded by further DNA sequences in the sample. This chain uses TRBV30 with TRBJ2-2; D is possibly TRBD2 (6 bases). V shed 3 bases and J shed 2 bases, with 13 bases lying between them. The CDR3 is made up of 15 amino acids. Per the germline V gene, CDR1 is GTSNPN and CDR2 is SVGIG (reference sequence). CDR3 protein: CAWSWGGINTGELFF. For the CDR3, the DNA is TGTGCCTGGAGCTGGGGAGGAATCAACACCGGGGAGCTGTTTTTT.

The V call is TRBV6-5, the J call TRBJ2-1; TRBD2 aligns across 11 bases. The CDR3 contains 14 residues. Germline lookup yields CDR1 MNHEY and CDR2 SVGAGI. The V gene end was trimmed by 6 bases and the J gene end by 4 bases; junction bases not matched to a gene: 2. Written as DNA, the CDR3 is TGTGCCAGCAGCTTAGCGGGGGGGTACAATGAGCAGTTCTTC. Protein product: CASSLAGGYNEQFF.

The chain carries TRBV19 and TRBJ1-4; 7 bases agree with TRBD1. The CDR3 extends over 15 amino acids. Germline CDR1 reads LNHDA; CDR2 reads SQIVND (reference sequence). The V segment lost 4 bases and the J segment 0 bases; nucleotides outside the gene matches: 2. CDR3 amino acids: CASSKQGTTNEKLFF. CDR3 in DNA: TGTGCCAGTAGTAAACAGGGGACAACTAATGAAAAACTGTTTTTT.

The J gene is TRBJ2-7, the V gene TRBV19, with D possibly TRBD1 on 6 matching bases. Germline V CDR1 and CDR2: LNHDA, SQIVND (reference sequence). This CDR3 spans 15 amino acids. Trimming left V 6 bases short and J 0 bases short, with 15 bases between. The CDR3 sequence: CASSSLLGASYEQYF. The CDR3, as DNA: TGTGCCAGTAGCTCCTTATTGGGGGCCTCCTACGAGCAGTACTTC.